This T cell receptor (beta chain) was obtained from a study of vaccination and CD4 T cells after COVID-19. Study-wide points: Looking at convalescent patients, a median about 89% of reactive clones were present only post-vaccination.

An Oncomine TCR Beta short-read assay was used to sequence the DNA from cultured CD4+ T cells. Genomic DNA extraction was carried out from cultured CD4+ T cells. TCRdb passed the PCR reads through MiXCR, listing each CDR3 protein once. The table has about 7,500 distinct CDR3 sequences, over 40% seen once. As concerns this clonotype: What it recognizes is unknown.

This CDR3 is built from 17 residues. V shed 4 bases, J shed 1 base, and the junction held 12 bases outside the gene matches. Germline CDR1 reads SEHNR; CDR2 reads FQNEAQ (reference sequence). Treatment noted: approximately 11-day PBMC culture with coronavirus spike peptide pools or control peptides (ViraFEST assay). CD4+ T cells that came from the unexposed donor were collected before the COVID-19 pandemic (2011-2018). The culture of around 2 million PBMCs per well included 9.5 to 10 IU/ml IL-2 and about 9.9 ug/ml peptide pools. Sequenced material: CD4+ T cells from blood, cultured in vitro. This chain uses TRBV7-9 with TRBJ1-1; 7 bases are shared with TRBD1. The sequence derives from a human donor in good health. The CDR3 bases are TGTGCCAGCAGCTACCGGGACAGCCTAATCGCGAACACTGAAGCTTTCTTT. It codes for CASSYRDSLIANTEAFF.